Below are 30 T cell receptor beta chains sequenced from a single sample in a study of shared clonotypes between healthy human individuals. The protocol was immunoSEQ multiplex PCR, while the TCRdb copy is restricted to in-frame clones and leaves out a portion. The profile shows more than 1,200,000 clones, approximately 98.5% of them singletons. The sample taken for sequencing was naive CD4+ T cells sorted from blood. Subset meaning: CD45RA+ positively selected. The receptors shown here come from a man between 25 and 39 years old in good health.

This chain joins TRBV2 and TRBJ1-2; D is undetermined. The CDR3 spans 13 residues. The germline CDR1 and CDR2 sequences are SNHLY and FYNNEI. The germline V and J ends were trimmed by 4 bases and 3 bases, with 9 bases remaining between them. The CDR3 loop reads CASSAIAHYGYTF. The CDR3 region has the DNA TGTGCCAGCAGTGCGATAGCACACTATGGCTACACCTTC.

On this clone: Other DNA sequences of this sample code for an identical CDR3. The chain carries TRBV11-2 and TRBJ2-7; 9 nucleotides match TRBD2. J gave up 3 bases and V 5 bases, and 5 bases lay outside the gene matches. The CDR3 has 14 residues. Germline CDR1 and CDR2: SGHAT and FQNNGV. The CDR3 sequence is CASSLAGRGYEQYF. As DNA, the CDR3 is TGTGCCAGCAGCCTAGCGGGGAGGGGCTACGAGCAGTACTTC.

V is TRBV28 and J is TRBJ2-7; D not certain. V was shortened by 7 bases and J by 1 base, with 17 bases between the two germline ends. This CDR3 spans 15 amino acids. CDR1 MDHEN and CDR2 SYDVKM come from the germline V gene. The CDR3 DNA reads TGTGCCAGCACCCTTGGGAAAGCTAGGTCCTACGAGCAGTACTTC. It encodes CASTLGKARSYEQYF. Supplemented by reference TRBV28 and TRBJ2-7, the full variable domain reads DVKVTQSSRYLVKRTGEKVFLECVQDMDHENMFWYRQDPGLGLRLIYFSYDVKMKEKGDIPEGYSVSREKKERFSLILESASTNQTSMYLCASTLGKARSYEQYFGPGTRLTVT.

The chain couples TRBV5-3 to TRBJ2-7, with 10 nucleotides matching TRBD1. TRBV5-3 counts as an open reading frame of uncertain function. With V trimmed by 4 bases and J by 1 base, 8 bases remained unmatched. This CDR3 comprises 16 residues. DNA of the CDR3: TGTGCCAGAAGCCGACCAGGGACAGGGGTTTCCTACGAGCAGTACTTC. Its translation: CARSRPGTGVSYEQYF.

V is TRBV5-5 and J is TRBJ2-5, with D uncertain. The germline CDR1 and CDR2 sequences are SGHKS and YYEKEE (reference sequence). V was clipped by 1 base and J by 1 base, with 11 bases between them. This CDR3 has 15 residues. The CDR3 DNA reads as TGTGCCAGCAGCTTGAGTTGGGTTCCCCAAGAGACCCAGTACTTC. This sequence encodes CASSLSWVPQETQYF.

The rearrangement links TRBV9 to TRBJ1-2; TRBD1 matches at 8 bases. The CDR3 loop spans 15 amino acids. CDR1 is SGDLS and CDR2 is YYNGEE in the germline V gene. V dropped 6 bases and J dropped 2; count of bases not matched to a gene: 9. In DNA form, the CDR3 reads TGTGCCAGCAACCGACAGGGGACAGGAAACTATGGCTACACCTTC. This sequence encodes CASNRQGTGNYGYTF.

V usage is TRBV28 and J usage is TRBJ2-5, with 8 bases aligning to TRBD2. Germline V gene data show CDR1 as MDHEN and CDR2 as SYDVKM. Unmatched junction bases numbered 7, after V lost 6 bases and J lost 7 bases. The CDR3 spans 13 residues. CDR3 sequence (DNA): TGTGCCAGCAGCGGACTAGCCGAGGGGACCCAGTACTTC. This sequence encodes CASSGLAEGTQYF.

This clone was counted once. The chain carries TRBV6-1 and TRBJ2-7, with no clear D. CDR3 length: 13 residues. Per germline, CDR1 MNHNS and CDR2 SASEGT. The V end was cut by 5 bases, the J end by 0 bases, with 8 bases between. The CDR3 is CASSRPGSYEQYF. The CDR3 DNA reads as TGTGCCAGCAGTAGGCCGGGCTCCTACGAGCAGTACTTC.

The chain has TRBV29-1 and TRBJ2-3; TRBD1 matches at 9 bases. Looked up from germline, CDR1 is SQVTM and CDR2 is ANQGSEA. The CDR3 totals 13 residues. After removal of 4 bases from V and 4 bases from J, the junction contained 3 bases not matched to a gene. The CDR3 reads CSVVGQGPDTQYF. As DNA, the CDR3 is TGCAGCGTTGTCGGACAGGGGCCAGATACGCAGTATTTT.

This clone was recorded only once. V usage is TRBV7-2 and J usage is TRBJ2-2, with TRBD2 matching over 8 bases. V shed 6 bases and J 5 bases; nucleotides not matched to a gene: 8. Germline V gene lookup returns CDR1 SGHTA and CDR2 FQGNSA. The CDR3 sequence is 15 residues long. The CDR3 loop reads CASSRILAETGELFF. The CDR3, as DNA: TGTGCCAGCAGTCGAATACTAGCGGAGACCGGGGAGCTGTTTTTT.

CDR3 sequence reads: CASSVTTSGRDEQYF. The CDR3 DNA reads as TGTGCCAGCAGTGTAACAACTAGCGGGAGAGACGAGCAGTACTTC. The chain carries TRBV9 and TRBJ2-7; 11 nucleotides line up with TRBD2. CDR1 and CDR2 from the germline V gene are SGDLS and YYNGEE. This CDR3 is built from 15 residues. V was pared by 5 bases and J by 5 bases, with 9 bases of the junction left unmatched.

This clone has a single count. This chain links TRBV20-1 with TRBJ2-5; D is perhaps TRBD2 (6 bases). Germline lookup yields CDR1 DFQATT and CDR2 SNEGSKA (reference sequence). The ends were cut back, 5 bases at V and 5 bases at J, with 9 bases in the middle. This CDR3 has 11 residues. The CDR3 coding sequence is TGCAGTGCTTGGGGGAGGGAGACCCAGTACTTC. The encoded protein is CSAWGRETQYF.

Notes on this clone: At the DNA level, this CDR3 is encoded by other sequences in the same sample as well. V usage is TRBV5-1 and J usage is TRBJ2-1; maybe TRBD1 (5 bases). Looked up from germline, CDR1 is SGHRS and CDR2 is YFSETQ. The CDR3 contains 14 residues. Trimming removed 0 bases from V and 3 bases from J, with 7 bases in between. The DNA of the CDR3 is TGCGCCAGCAGCTTGGAGCAGGGCTACAATGAGCAGTTCTTC. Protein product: CASSLEQGYNEQFF.

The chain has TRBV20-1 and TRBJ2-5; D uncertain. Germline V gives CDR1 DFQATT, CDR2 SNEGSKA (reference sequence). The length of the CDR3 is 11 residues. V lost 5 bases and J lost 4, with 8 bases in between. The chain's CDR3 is CSAWRGETQYF. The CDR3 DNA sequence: TGCAGTGCTTGGAGAGGAGAGACCCAGTACTTC.

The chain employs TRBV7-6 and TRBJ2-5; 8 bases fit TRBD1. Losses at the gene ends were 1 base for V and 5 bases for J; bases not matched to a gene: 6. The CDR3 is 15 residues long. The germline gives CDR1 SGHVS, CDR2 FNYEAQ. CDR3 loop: CASSLGLDRVETQYF. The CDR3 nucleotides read TGTGCCAGCAGCTTAGGGCTGGACAGGGTGGAGACCCAGTACTTC.

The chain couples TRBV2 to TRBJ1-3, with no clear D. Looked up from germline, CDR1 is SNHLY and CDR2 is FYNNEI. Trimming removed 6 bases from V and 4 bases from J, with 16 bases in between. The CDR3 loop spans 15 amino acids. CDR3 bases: TGTGCCAGCAGGCCTCAGACTGGGTCAGGAAACACCATATATTTT. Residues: CASRPQTGSGNTIYF. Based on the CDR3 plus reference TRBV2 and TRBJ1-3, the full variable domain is EPEVTQTPSHQVTQMGQEVILRCVPISNHLYFYWYRQILGQKVEFLVSFYNNEISEKSEIFDDQFSVERPDGSNFTLKIRSTKLEDSAMYFCASRPQTGSGNTIYFGEGSWLTVV.

This CDR3 is CASSLVANTGELFF. The CDR3 bases are TGTGCCAGCAGCTTAGTAGCAAACACCGGGGAGCTGTTTTTT. V is TRBV13 and J is TRBJ2-2; the D is unclear. CDR3 length: 14 amino acids. The germline V gene encodes CDR1 PRHDT and CDR2 FYEKMQ (reference sequence). Trimming pared 1 base from V and 2 bases from J, leaving 5 bases between.

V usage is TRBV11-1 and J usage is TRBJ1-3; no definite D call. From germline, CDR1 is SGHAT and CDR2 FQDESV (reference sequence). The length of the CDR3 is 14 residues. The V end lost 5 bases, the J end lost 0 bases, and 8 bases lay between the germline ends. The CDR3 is CASSARTSGNTIYF. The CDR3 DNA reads TGTGCCAGCAGCGCTAGGACCTCTGGAAACACCATATATTTT.

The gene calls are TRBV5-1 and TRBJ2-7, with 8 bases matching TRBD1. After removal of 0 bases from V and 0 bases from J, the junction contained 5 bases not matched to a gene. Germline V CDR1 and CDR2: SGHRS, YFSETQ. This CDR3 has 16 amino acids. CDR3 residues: CASSLVRDRSSYEQYF. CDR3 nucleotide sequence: TGCGCCAGCAGCTTGGTTCGGGACAGGAGCTCCTACGAGCAGTACTTC. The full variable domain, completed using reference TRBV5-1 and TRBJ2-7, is KAGVTQTPRYLIKTRGQQVTLSCSPISGHRSVSWYQQTPGQGLQFLFEYFSETQRNKGNFPGRFSGRQFSNSRSEMNVSTLELGDSALYLCASSLVRDRSSYEQYFGPGTRLTVT.

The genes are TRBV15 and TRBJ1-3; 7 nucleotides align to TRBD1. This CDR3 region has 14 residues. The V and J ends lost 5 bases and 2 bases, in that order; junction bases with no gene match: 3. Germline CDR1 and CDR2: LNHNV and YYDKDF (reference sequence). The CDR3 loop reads CATSLDRPGNTIYF. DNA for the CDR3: TGTGCCACCAGCCTGGACAGGCCTGGAAACACCATATATTTT.

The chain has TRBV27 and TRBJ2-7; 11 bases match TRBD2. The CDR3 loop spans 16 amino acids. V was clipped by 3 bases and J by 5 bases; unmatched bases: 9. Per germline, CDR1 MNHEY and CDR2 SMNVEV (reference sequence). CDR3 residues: CASSFLLAGVTHEQYF. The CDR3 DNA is TGTGCCAGCAGTTTCCTACTAGCGGGAGTGACCCACGAGCAGTACTTC.

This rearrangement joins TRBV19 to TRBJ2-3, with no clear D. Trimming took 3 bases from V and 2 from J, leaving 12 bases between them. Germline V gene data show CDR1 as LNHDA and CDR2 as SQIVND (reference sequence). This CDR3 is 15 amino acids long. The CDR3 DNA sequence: TGTGCCAGTAGTATGGCACGACTGTCCACAGATACGCAGTATTTT. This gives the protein CASSMARLSTDTQYF.

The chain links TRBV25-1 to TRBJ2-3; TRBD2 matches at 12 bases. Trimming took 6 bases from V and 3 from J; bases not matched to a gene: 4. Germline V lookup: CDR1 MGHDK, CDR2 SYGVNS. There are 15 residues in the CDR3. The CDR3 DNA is TGTGCCAGCAGGGTTACTAGCGGGAGGACAGATACGCAGTATTTT. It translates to CASRVTSGRTDTQYF.

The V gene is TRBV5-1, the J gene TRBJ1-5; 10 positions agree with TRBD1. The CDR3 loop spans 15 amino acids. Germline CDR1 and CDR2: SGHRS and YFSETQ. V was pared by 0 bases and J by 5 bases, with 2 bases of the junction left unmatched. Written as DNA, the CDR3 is TGCGCCAGCAGCTTGGGGACAGGGGGGTATCAGCCCCAGCATTTT. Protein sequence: CASSLGTGGYQPQHF.

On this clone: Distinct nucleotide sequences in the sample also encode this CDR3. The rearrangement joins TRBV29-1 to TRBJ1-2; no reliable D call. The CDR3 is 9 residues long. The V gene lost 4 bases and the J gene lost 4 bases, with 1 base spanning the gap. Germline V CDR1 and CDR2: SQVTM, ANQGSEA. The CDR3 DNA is TGCAGCGTTGGCTATGGCTACACCTTC. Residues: CSVGYGYTF.

In DNA form, the CDR3 reads TGTGCCAGCAGCCAACAGGGGGCCAACGTCCTGACTTTC. It is translated as CASSQQGANVLTF. The rearrangement uses TRBV7-9 and TRBJ2-6; D unclear. The CDR3 has 13 residues. V dropped 5 bases and J dropped 4 bases, with 6 bases sitting between them. Per the germline V gene, CDR1 is SEHNR and CDR2 is FQNEAQ (reference sequence).

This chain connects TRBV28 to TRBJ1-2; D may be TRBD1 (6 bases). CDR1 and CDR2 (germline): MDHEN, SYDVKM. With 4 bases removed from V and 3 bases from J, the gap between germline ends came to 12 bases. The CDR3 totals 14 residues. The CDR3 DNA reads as TGTGCCAGCAGTTCTTTGGGACACGACTATGGCTACACCTTC. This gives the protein CASSSLGHDYGYTF.

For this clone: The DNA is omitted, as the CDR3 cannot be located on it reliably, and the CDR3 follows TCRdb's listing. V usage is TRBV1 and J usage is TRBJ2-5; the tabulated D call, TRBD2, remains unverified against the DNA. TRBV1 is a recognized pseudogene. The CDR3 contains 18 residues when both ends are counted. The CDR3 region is CTSSQDRLVAGGSETQYF.

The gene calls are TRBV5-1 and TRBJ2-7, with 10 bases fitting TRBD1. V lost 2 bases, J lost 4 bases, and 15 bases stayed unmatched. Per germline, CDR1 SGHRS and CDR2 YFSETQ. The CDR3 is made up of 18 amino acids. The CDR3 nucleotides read TGCGCCAGCAGCTTCGCAATGCGATCCGGGACAGGGGTTTACGAGCAGTACTTC. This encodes CASSFAMRSGTGVYEQYF.

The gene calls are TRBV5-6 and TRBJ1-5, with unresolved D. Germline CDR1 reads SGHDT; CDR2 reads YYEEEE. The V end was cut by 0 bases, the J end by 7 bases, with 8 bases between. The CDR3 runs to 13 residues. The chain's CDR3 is CASSLATGQPQHF. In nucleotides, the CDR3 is TGTGCCAGCAGCTTGGCCACGGGACAGCCCCAGCATTTT.